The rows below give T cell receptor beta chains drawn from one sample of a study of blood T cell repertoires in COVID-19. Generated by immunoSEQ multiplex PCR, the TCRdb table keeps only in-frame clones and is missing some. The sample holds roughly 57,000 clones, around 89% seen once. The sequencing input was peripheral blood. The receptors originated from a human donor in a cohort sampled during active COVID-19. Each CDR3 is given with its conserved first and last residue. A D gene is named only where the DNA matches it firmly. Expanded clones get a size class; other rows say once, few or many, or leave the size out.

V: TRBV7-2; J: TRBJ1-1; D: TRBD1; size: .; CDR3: CASSLKQGMNTEAFF; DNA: TGTGCCAGCAGCCTGAAACAGGGGATGAACACTGAAGCTTTCTTT
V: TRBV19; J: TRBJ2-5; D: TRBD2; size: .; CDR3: CASSGRTSLKTQYF; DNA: TGTGCCAGTAGTGGAAGGACTAGCTTGAAGACCCAGTACTTC
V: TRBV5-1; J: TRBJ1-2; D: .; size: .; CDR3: CASSSDGTRVLGGYTF; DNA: TGCGCCAGCAGCTCCGACGGGACTAGAGTCCTCGGCGGCTACACCTTC
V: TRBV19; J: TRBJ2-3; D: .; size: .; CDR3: CASSMGGFTDTQYF; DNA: TGTGCCAGTAGTATGGGGGGTTTCACAGATACGCAGTATTTT
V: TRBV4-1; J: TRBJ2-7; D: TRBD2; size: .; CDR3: CASSQGLAVTYEQYF; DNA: TGCGCCAGCAGCCAAGGGCTAGCGGTTACCTACGAGCAGTACTTC
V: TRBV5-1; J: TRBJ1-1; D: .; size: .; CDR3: CASSLWQGGNTEAFF; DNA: TGCGCCAGCAGCTTGTGGCAGGGAGGGAACACTGAAGCTTTCTTT
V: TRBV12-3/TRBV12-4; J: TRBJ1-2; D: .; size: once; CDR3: CASSFGGTDGYTF; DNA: TGTGCCAGCAGTTTTGGAGGGACGGATGGCTACACCTTC
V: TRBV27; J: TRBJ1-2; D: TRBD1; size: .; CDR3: CASSFGQGFNYGYTF; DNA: TGTGCCAGCAGTTTTGGACAGGGCTTTAACTATGGCTACACCTTC
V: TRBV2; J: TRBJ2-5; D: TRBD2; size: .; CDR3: CASKGLAGHETQYF; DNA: TGTGCCAGCAAGGGACTAGCGGGGCACGAGACCCAGTACTTC
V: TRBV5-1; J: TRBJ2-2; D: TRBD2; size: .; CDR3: CASTFQRGGNGELFF; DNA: TGCGCCAGCACCTTCCAGCGGGGGGGGAACGGGGAGCTGTTTTTT
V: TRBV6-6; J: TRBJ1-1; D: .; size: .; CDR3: CASTTGGGRAEAFF; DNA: TGTGCCAGCACTACCGGGGGGGGGCGAGCTGAAGCTTTCTTT
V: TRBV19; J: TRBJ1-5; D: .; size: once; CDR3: CASRDSNQPQHF; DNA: TGTGCCAGTCGAGATAGCAATCAGCCCCAGCATTTT
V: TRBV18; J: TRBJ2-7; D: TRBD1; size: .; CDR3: CASSRPTGQSYEQYF; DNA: TGTGCCAGCTCACGGCCAACGGGACAGTCCTACGAGCAGTACTTC
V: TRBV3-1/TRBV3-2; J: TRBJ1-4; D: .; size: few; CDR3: CASSRNEKLFF; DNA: TGTGCCAGCAGTCGGAATGAAAAACTGTTTTTT
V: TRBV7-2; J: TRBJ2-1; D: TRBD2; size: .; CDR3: CASSSPTSGGAEQFF; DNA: TGTGCCAGCAGCTCCCCGACTAGCGGGGGGGCGGAGCAGTTCTTC
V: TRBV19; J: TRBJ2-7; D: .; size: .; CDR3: CASRDGQGGNYEQYF; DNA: TGTGCCAGTAGAGACGGACAGGGAGGGAACTACGAGCAGTACTTC
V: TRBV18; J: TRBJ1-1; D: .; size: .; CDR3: CASSPPVTRSNTEAFF; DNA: TGTGCCAGCTCACCACCAGTCACCCGGAGTAACACTGAAGCTTTCTTT
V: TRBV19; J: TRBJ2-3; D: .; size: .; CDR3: CASTLLGAPSDTQYF; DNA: TGTGCCAGTACCCTTTTGGGGGCCCCCAGCGATACGCAGTATTTT
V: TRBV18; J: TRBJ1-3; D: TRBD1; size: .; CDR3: CASSPLGQAASGNTIYF; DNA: TGTGCCAGCTCACCCCTGGGACAGGCTGCCTCCGGAAACACCATATATTTT
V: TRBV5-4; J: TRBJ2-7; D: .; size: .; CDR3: CASSADREVVYEQYF; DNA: TGTGCCAGCAGCGCCGACAGGGAGGTCGTTTACGAGCAGTACTTC
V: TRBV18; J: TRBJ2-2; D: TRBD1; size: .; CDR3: CASSPKDRADTGELFF; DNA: TGTGCCAGCTCACCAAAGGACAGGGCAGACACCGGGGAGCTGTTTTTT
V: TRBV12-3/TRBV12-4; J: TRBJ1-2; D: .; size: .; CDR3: CASSFGGRGYTF; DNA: TGTGCCAGCAGTTTCGGGGGGCGCGGCTACACCTTC
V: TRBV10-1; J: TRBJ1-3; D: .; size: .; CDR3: CASSELKTSRSGNTIYF; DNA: TGCGCCAGCAGTGAGCTCAAGACTTCCCGCTCTGGAAACACCATATATTTT
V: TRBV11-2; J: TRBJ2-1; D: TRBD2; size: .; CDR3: CASSLLAGGGKNEQFF; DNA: TGTGCCAGCAGCTTACTAGCGGGGGGTGGGAAAAATGAGCAGTTCTTC
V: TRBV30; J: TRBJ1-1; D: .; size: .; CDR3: CAWTASPADTEAFF; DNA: TGTGCCTGGACCGCTAGCCCGGCGGACACTGAAGCTTTCTTT
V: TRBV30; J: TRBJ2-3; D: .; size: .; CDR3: CAWSLTTADTQYF; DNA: TGTGCCTGGAGTCTGACTACTGCAGATACGCAGTATTTT
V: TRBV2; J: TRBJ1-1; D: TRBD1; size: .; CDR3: CASSLRTGTSRAFF; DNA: TGTGCCAGCAGTCTAAGGACAGGCACCTCCCGAGCTTTCTTT
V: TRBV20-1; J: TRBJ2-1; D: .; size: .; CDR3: CSASRTGERRNEQFF; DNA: TGCAGTGCTAGTCGGACCGGGGAACGTCGCAATGAGCAGTTCTTC
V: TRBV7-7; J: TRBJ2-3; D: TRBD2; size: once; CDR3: CASSRAGGPPDTQYF; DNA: TGTGCTAGCAGCCGAGCGGGGGGGCCGCCAGATACGCAGTATTTT
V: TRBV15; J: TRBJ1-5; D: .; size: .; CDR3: CATSGGAVNSNQPQHF; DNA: TGTGCCACCAGCGGAGGGGCCGTTAATAGCAATCAGCCCCAGCATTTT
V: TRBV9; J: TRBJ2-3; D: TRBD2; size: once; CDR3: CASSGLAGGLDTQYF; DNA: TGTGCCAGCAGCGGACTAGCGGGGGGGCTTGATACGCAGTATTTT
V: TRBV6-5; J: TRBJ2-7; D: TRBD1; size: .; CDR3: CASSYRQGYEQYF; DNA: TGTGCCAGCAGTTACCGACAGGGCTACGAGCAGTACTTC
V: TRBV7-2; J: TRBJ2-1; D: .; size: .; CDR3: CASSLLSLFSGNEQFF; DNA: TGTGCCAGCAGCTTACTTTCTCTCTTCTCAGGCAATGAGCAGTTCTTC
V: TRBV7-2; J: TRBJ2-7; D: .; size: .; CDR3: CASSLAGRGEQYF; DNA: TGTGCCAGCAGCTTAGCGGGTAGGGGCGAGCAGTACTTC
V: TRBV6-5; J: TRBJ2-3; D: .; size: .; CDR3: CASSLQGFTDTQYF; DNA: TGTGCCAGCAGCTTACAGGGTTTCACAGATACGCAGTATTTT
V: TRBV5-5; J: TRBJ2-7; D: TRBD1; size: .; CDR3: CASSPDRVGSYEQYF; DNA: TGTGCCAGCAGCCCCGACAGGGTGGGATCCTACGAGCAGTACTTC
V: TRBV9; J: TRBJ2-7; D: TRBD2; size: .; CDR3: CASSVDSGGLRSYEQYF; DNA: TGTGCCAGCAGCGTAGATAGCGGGGGGCTCCGATCCTACGAGCAGTACTTC
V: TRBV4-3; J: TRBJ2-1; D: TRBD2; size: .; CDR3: CASSQGFLAGGIRNYNEQFF; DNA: TGCGCCAGCAGCCAAGGTTTTCTAGCGGGGGGCATCCGAAACTACAATGAGCAGTTCTTC
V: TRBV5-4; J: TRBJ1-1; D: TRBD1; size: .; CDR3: CASSSRQGVWTEAFF; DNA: TGTGCCAGCAGCAGTAGACAGGGGGTATGGACTGAAGCTTTCTTT
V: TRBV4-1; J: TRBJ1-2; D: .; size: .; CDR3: CASSQPGALSGYTF; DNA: TGCGCCAGCAGCCAACCGGGAGCCTTGAGTGGCTACACCTTC
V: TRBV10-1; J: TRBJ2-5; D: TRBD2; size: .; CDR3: CARGRDPQETQYF; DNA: TGCGCCCGAGGGAGGGACCCCCAAGAGACCCAGTACTTC
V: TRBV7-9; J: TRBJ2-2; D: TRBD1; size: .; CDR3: CASSSRTGTGTGELFF; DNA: TGTGCCAGCAGCTCCCGGACAGGGACGGGGACCGGGGAGCTGTTTTTT
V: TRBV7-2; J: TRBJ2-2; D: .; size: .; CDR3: CASSLAGGLSTGELFF; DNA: TGTGCCAGCAGCTTAGCGGGGGGGCTGAGCACCGGGGAGCTGTTTTTT
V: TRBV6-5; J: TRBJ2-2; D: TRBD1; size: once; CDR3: CASRRDSSNTGELFF; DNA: TGTGCCAGCAGACGGGACAGTTCGAACACCGGGGAGCTGTTTTTT
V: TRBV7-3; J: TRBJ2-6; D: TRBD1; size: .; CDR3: CASSRRDRGGSGANVLTF; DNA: TGTGCCAGCAGCCGAAGGGACAGGGGGGGCTCTGGGGCCAACGTCCTGACTTTC
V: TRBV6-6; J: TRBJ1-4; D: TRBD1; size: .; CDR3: CASSLTGTVTRSFSVFF; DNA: TGTGCCAGCAGTCTGACAGGGACCGTAACCCGATCTTTTAGTGTGTTTTTT
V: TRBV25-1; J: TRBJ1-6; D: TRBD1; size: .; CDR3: CASSEHRQGKGNSPLHF; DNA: TGTGCCAGCAGTGAGCACCGACAGGGGAAAGGGAATTCACCCCTCCACTTT
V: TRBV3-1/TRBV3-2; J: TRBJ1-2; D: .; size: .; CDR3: CASSQAYGYTF; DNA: TGTGCCAGCAGCCAGGCCTATGGCTACACCTTC
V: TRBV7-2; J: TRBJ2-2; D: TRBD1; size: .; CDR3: CASSHGQGRYGGELFF; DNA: TGTGCCAGCAGCCACGGACAGGGGAGGTACGGCGGGGAGCTGTTTTTT
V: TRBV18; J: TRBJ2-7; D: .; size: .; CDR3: CASSPSSRGTAYEQYF; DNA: TGTGCCAGCTCACCGTCTAGCAGGGGGACTGCCTACGAGCAGTACTTC
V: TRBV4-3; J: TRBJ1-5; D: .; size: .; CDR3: CASSQDGQYSNQPQHF; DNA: TGCGCCAGCAGCCAAGACGGACAGTATAGCAATCAGCCCCAGCATTTT
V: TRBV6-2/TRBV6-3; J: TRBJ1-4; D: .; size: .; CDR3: CASSYSILDSNNEKLFF; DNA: TGTGCCAGCAGTTACTCGATATTGGACAGCAATAATGAAAAACTGTTTTTT
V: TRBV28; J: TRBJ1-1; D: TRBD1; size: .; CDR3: CASSLSRGDRATEAFF; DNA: TGTGCCAGCAGTTTATCCCGGGGGGACAGGGCCACTGAAGCTTTCTTT
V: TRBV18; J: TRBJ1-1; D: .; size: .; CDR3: CASSPGRTVNTEAFF; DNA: TGTGCCAGCTCACCCGGGAGGACCGTGAACACTGAAGCTTTCTTT
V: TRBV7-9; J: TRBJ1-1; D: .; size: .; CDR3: CASSTPTGLNTEAFF; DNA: TGTGCCAGCAGCACACCGACAGGTCTGAACACTGAAGCTTTCTTT
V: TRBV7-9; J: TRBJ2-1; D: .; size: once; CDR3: CASSSGPEQFF; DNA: TGTGCCAGCAGCAGCGGCCCTGAGCAGTTCTTC
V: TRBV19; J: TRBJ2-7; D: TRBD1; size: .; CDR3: CASSTGDRGYNEQYF; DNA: TGTGCCAGTAGTACCGGGGACAGGGGGTATAACGAGCAGTACTTC
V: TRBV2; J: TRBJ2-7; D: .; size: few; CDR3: CASSPNGVYEQYF; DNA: TGTGCCAGCAGTCCCAACGGGGTCTACGAGCAGTACTTC
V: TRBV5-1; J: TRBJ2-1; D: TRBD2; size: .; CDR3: CASSLFSGVYNEQFF; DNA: TGCGCCAGCAGCCTTTTTAGCGGGGTCTACAATGAGCAGTTCTTC
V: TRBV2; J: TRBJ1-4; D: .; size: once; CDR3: CASTRGTTNEKLFF; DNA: TGTGCCAGCACCCGCGGAACAACTAATGAAAAACTGTTTTTT